The 2 T cell receptor beta chains given below trace back to one sample, sequenced in a study of blood T cells in healthy people across ages. Primers used in a second PCR of roughly 6 to 11 cycles were a sample-barcoded 5' primer and a J-beta primer mix. TCRdb redid the calling of the 5' RACE reads with MiXCR, one entry per CDR3 protein. The data hold 650,000 to 800,000 distinct CDR3 sequences, with under 65% observed a single time. Sequenced sample: blood. The source of these receptors is an elderly woman in good health.

This chain connects TRBV20-1 to TRBJ2-3; 8 bases are shared with TRBD1. CDR1 is DFQATT and CDR2 is SNEGSKA in the germline V gene (reference sequence). J lost 2 bases, V lost 5 bases, and 6 bases had no gene match. This CDR3 region has 14 residues. CDR3 in amino acids: CSASDRGDTDTQYF. CDR3 sequence (DNA): TGCAGTGCTTCAGACAGGGGAGACACAGATACGCAGTATTTT.

Turning to this clonotype: A much more abundant neighbour one base away suggests this may be a read error. The chain is built from TRBV27 and TRBJ2-1; no clear D. The germline V gene has CDR1 MNHEY and CDR2 SMNVEV (reference sequence). The CDR3 is 12 amino acids. In DNA, the CDR3 is TGTACCAGCAGTTTTGGGCGCGATGAGCAGTTCTTC. Its protein is CTSSFGRDEQFF.